This TCR beta chain appears in the sequencing data of a study of control samples from healthy donors and cancer patients. Sequencing used immunoSEQ multiplex PCR; TCRdb keeps in-frame clones, though not all of them. The sample consists of about 110,000 clones, about 83% of them appearing once. This clone came up a few times. Germline V CDR1 and CDR2: LNHDA, SQIVND (reference sequence). The V segment lost 10 bases and the J segment 3 bases; nucleotides outside the gene matches: 6. This CDR3 has 13 residues. The source of this sequence is a woman in her forties or fifties in good health. Sequencing was done on a sample of blood. The rearrangement joins TRBV19 to TRBJ2-1; 7 positions agree with TRBD2. The CDR3 loop reads CATLGLNYNEQFF. The CDR3 region has the DNA TGTGCCACCCTGGGACTAAACTACAATGAGCAGTTCTTC.